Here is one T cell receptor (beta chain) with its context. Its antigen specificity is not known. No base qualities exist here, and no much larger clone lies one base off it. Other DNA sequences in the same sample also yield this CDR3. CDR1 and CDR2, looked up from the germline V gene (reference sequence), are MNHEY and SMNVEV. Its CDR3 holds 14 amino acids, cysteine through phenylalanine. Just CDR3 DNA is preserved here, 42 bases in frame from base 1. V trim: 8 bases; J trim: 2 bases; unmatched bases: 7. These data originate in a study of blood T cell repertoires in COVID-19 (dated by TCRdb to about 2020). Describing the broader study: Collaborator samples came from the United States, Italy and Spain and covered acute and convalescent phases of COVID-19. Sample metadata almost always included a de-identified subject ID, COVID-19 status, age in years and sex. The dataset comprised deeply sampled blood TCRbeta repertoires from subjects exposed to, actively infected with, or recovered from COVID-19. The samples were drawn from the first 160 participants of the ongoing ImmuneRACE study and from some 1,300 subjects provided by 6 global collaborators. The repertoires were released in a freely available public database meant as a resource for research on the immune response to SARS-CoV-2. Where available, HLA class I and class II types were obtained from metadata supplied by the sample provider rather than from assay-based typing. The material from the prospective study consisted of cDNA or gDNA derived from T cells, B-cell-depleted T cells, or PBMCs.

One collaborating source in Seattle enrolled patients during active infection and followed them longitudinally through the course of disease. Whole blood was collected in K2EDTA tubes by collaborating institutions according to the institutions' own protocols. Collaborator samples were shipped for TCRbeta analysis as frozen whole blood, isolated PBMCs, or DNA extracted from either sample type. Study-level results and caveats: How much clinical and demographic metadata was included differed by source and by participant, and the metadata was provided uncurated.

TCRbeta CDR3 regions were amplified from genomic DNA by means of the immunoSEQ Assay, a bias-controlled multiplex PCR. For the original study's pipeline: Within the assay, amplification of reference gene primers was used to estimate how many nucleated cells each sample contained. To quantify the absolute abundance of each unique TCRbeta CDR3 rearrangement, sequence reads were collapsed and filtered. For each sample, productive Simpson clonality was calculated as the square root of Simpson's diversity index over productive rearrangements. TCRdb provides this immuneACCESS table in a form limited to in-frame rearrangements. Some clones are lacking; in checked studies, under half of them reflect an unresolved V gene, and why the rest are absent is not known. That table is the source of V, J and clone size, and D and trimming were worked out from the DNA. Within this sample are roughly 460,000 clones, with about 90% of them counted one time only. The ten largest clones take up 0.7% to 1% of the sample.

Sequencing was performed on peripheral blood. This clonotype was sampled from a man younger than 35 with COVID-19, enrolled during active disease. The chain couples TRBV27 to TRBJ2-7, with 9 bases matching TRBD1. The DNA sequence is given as TGTGCCAGCTCCGCCGGGACAGGGACCTACGAGCAGTACTTC. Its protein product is CASSAGTGTYEQYF.